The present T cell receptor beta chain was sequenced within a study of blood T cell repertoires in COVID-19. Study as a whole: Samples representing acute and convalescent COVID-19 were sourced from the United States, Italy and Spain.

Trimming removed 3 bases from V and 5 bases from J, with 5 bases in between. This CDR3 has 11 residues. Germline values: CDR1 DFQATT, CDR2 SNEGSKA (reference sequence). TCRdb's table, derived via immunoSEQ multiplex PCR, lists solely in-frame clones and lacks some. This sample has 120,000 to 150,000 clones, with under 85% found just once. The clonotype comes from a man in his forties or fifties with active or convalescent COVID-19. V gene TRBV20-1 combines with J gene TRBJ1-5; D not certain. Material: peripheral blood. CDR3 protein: CSASGDQPQHF. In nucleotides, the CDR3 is TGCAGTGCTAGCGGGGATCAGCCCCAGCATTTT.